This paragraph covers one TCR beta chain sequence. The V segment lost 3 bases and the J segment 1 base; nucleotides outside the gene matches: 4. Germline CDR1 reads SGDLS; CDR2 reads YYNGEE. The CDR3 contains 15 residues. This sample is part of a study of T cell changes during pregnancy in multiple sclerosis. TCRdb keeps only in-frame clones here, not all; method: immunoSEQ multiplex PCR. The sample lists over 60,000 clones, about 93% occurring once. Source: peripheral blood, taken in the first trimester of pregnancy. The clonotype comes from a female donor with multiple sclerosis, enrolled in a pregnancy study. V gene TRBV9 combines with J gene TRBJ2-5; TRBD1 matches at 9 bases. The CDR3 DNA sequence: TGTGCCAGCAGCGCCCCGACAGGGGGCCAAGAGACCCAGTACTTC. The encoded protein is CASSAPTGGQETQYF. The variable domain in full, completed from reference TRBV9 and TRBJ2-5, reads DSGVTQTPKHLITATGQRVTLRCSPRSGDLSVYWYQQSLDQGLQFLIQYYNGEERAKGNILERFSAQQFPDLHSELNLSSLELGDSALYFCASSAPTGGQETQYFGPGTRLLVL.